A selection of T cell receptor beta chains follows, all from one sample in a study of T-cell reconstitution after alpha-beta-depleted transplantation in children. TCRdb re-called the PCR reads through MiXCR, storing one row per CDR3 protein. The table records some 600,000 distinct CDR3 sequences, under 15% of them present only once. Sequenced here: PBMCs, mostly from graft donor cells, sampled 360 days after TCRalphabeta/CD19-depleted stem cell transplant. All receptors come from a male patient under 18 who had a stem cell transplant for acute myeloid leukemia, so the T cells may come from the graft donor. The CDR3 runs from the conserved cysteine through the conserved F or W. Fields, in order: J gene, V gene, D gene, clone size, CDR3 protein, CDR3 DNA. The D gene is left open where the match is weak. Rows give clone size only sometimes, using once, few, many, or a class for an expanded clone.

TRBJ2-3	TRBV7-2	TRBD2	many	CASSWGSGSTDTQYF	TGTGCCAGCAGCTGGGGTAGCGGGAGTACAGATACGCAGTATTTT
TRBJ1-5	TRBV20-1	TRBD1	.	CSARDWGRGVNQPQHF	TGCAGTGCTAGAGATTGGGGCAGGGGGGTCAATCAGCCCCAGCATTTT
TRBJ2-2	TRBV29-1	TRBD1	few	CSVESVVTGGANTGELFF	TGCAGCGTCGAAAGTGTTGTTACAGGGGGCGCGAACACCGGGGAGCTGTTTTTT
TRBJ2-1	TRBV28	TRBD1	.	CASSLPGQGVGNEQFF	TGTGCCAGCAGTTTGCCGGGACAGGGGGTGGGAAATGAGCAGTTCTTC
TRBJ1-1	TRBV4-2	.	many	CASSQELQVAVPTEAFF	TGTGCCAGCAGCCAAGAGCTACAGGTGGCTGTCCCCACTGAAGCTTTCTTT
TRBJ2-7	TRBV7-9	TRBD2	few	CASSGHRGLAGEGEQYF	TGTGCCAGCAGCGGCCACAGGGGACTAGCGGGAGAAGGCGAGCAGTACTTC
TRBJ2-7	TRBV20-1	.	few	CSAPLRGAGGPYEQYF	TGCAGTGCTCCCCTCCGAGGCGCCGGGGGCCCCTACGAGCAGTACTTC
TRBJ2-1	TRBV7-3	TRBD2	few	CASSTNLAVSYNEQFF	TGTGCCAGCAGTACTAATCTAGCGGTCTCCTACAATGAGCAGTTCTTC
TRBJ2-7	TRBV7-9	TRBD1	few	CASTAWTGWVDEAEQYF	TGTGCCAGCACCGCCTGGACAGGGTGGGTAGACGAAGCCGAGCAGTACTTC
TRBJ2-7	TRBV5-6	.	many	CASSFRTVLIYEQYF	TGTGCCAGCAGCTTTAGGACAGTACTTATCTACGAGCAGTACTTC
TRBJ2-2	TRBV9	TRBD2	.	CASSVEAGGSTGELFF	TGTGCCAGCAGCGTAGAGGCGGGAGGATCGACCGGGGAGCTGTTTTTT
TRBJ2-1	TRBV6-1	TRBD2	few	CASRASGSNEQFF	TGTGCCAGCAGAGCCAGCGGGAGTAATGAGCAGTTCTTC
TRBJ2-1	TRBV29-1	TRBD2	few	CSGSGRAWNEQFF	TGCAGCGGGAGCGGGAGGGCCTGGAATGAGCAGTTCTTC
TRBJ2-7	TRBV25-1	.	.	CATRGFSYEQYF	TGTGCCACTCGGGGGTTTTCCTACGAGCAGTACTTC
TRBJ2-7	TRBV27	.	.	CASRTVRTHEQYF	TGTGCCAGCAGGACGGTTCGAACCCACGAGCAGTACTTC
TRBJ2-1	TRBV7-9	.	.	CASNGRNDNEQFF	TGTGCCAGTAACGGGAGAAACGACAATGAGCAGTTCTTC
TRBJ2-7	TRBV12-3/TRBV12-4	TRBD2	.	CASSSFRDRLAGYYEQYF	TGTGCCAGCAGCTCTTTCCGGGACAGACTAGCGGGATACTACGAGCAGTACTTC
TRBJ2-3	TRBV6-2/TRBV6-3	.	few	CASSYVTGTTDTQYF	TGTGCCAGCAGTTACGTAACGGGGACCACAGATACGCAGTATTTT
TRBJ2-7	TRBV20-1	TRBD1	.	CSARRDRVHEQYF	TGCAGTGCTAGAAGGGACAGGGTCCACGAGCAGTACTTC
TRBJ2-1	TRBV29-1	TRBD2	many	CSGRAGVMGQTNEQFF	TGCAGCGGCCGAGCGGGGGTTATGGGTCAGACCAATGAGCAGTTCTTC
TRBJ2-1	TRBV19	.	few	CASSPRLNEQFF	TGTGCCAGTAGCCCCCGCCTAAATGAGCAGTTCTTC
TRBJ2-7	TRBV7-9	TRBD2	.	CASSHRLAGDSYEQYF	TGTGCCAGCAGCCACCGCCTAGCGGGAGACTCCTACGAGCAGTACTTC
TRBJ2-4	TRBV15	.	.	CATSRPLLAKNIQYF	TGTGCCACCAGCCGACCTTTACTAGCCAAAAACATTCAGTACTTC
TRBJ2-2	TRBV28	TRBD1	few	CASSHRQGHGTGELFF	TGTGCCAGCAGTCACCGACAGGGGCACGGTACCGGGGAGCTGTTTTTT
TRBJ2-7	TRBV2	TRBD2	once	CASSEATSGRSLYEQYF	TGTGCCAGCAGTGAGGCGACTAGCGGGCGAAGCCTCTACGAGCAGTACTTC
TRBJ1-2	TRBV12-3/TRBV12-4	TRBD1	many	CASSPGQGVYGYTF	TGTGCCAGCAGTCCGGGACAGGGGGTCTATGGCTACACCTTC
TRBJ1-6	TRBV4-3	.	.	CASSQDTGIGTLAPPLHF	TGCGCCAGCAGCCAAGATACGGGAATAGGGACTCTAGCTCCACCCCTCCACTTT
TRBJ2-7	TRBV29-1	TRBD2	many	CSVELGTITREQYF	TGCAGCGTTGAATTGGGGACTATTACCCGCGAGCAGTACTTC
TRBJ2-3	TRBV20-1	.	.	CSAYLGGSPDTQYF	TGCAGTGCTTACCTGGGGGGCTCCCCAGATACGCAGTATTTT
TRBJ1-1	TRBV12-3/TRBV12-4	.	.	CASSFGVGGGTEAFF	TGTGCCAGCAGTTTCGGGGTAGGGGGGGGCACTGAAGCTTTCTTT
TRBJ2-3	TRBV7-9	.	few	CASSLGQSLTILTQYF	TGTGCCAGCAGCTTGGGGCAAAGCCTAACGATTTTGACGCAGTATTTT
TRBJ1-4	TRBV18	.	.	CASSPLTVATNEKLFF	TGTGCCAGCTCACCACTGACAGTTGCAACTAATGAAAAACTGTTTTTT
TRBJ2-6	TRBV25-1	TRBD1	.	CASSPHRDRGRSGANVLTF	TGTGCCAGCAGTCCCCACCGGGACAGGGGGCGGTCTGGGGCCAACGTCCTGACTTTC
TRBJ2-3	TRBV11-2	.	.	CASSFWSGLGGTDTQYF	TGTGCCAGCAGCTTCTGGAGCGGGTTGGGAGGAACAGATACGCAGTATTTT
TRBJ1-2	TRBV5-1	.	.	CASSLEVDYGYTF	TGCGCCAGCAGCTTGGAAGTGGACTATGGCTACACCTTC
TRBJ2-3	TRBV2	TRBD1	.	CASSPKQGATTDTQYF	TGTGCCAGCAGCCCGAAACAGGGGGCGACCACAGATACGCAGTATTTT
TRBJ2-5	TRBV10-2	.	few	CASSVLFQETQYF	TGCGCCAGCAGTGTTTTGTTCCAAGAGACCCAGTACTTC
TRBJ2-3	TRBV6-1	.	many	CASSQAQSRTHTQYF	TGTGCCAGCAGTCAAGCCCAGAGCCGCACACATACGCAGTATTTT
TRBJ2-7	TRBV12-3/TRBV12-4	TRBD2	.	CASSFYSGVSSSEQYF	TGTGCCAGCAGTTTTTACAGCGGGGTGTCCTCGAGCGAGCAGTACTTC
TRBJ2-4	TRBV20-1	.	.	CSARKQPAKNIQYF	TGCAGTGCTAGAAAGCAACCAGCCAAAAACATTCAGTACTTC
TRBJ2-3	TRBV6-5	TRBD1	many	CAAADRGEDTQYF	TGTGCCGCGGCGGACAGGGGGGAAGATACGCAGTATTTT
TRBJ2-2	TRBV24-1	TRBD1	.	CATSDLEYRGTGELFF	TGTGCCACCAGTGATTTGGAATACAGGGGAACCGGGGAGCTGTTTTTT
TRBJ2-7	TRBV9	.	many	CASGPGIAYEQYF	TGTGCCAGCGGCCCCGGGATAGCCTACGAGCAGTACTTC
TRBJ1-1	TRBV6-6	.	many	CASKTGNTEAFF	TGTGCCAGTAAAACAGGGAACACTGAAGCTTTCTTT
TRBJ2-7	TRBV19	.	.	CASSTGHPYEQYF	TGTGCCAGTAGTACCGGACACCCCTACGAGCAGTACTTC
TRBJ1-1	TRBV25-1	.	few	CASRGNEAFF	TGTGCCAGCAGGGGGAATGAAGCTTTCTTT
TRBJ2-7	TRBV20-1	TRBD2	.	CSARSGLAYNYEQYF	TGCAGTGCTAGATCGGGACTAGCGTACAACTACGAGCAGTACTTC
TRBJ2-4	TRBV3-1	.	.	CASSQEVRGLDQYF	TGTGCCAGCAGCCAAGAGGTCAGGGGATTGGATCAGTACTTC
TRBJ2-1	TRBV5-1	TRBD2	few	CASFGGSSSSYNEQFF	TGCGCCAGCTTCGGGGGGAGCTCAAGCTCCTACAATGAGCAGTTCTTC
TRBJ2-2	TRBV29-1	TRBD2	.	CSALLGGLYTGELFF	TGCAGCGCCCTACTGGGAGGGCTTTACACCGGGGAGCTGTTTTTT
TRBJ2-3	TRBV14	.	few	CASSQDIGSDTQYF	TGTGCCAGCAGCCAAGATATAGGGTCAGATACGCAGTATTTT
TRBJ2-7	TRBV20-1	TRBD2	few	CSASPPGRPYEQYF	TGCAGTGCTAGTCCCCCCGGGAGGCCCTACGAGCAGTACTTC
TRBJ2-1	TRBV20-1	TRBD2	.	CSALAGGAAYNEQFF	TGCAGTGCGCTAGCGGGAGGGGCGGCTTACAATGAGCAGTTCTTC
TRBJ2-4	TRBV11-2	.	many	CASSARGIAKNIQYF	TGTGCCAGCAGCGCACGGGGCATAGCCAAAAACATTCAGTACTTC
TRBJ2-1	TRBV3-1	TRBD1	.	CATSPTSGRGLYNEQFF	TGTGCCACCTCCCCTACCTCGGGCAGGGGGCTGTACAATGAGCAGTTCTTC
TRBJ1-5	TRBV28	.	.	CASSYGFGRVYSNQPQHF	TGTGCCAGCAGTTACGGGTTTGGCAGGGTCTATAGCAATCAGCCCCAGCATTTT
TRBJ1-1	TRBV11-2	.	.	CASSLDKVLPWANTEAFF	TGTGCCAGCAGCTTAGATAAGGTGCTTCCTTGGGCGAACACTGAAGCTTTCTTT